This T cell receptor (beta chain) was identified in a study of shared clonotypes between healthy human individuals. The table came from immunoSEQ multiplex PCR; TCRdb's copy has only in-frame clones and leaves some out. The profile shows roughly 2,500,000 clones, approximately 93% of them singletons. The CDR3 loop spans 16 amino acids. Germline CDR1 reads SGHRS; CDR2 reads YFSETQ. Trimming removed 3 bases from V and 4 bases from J, with 18 bases in between. Sample: naive CD4+ T cells from PBMCs. The subset was: CD45RA+ positively selected. This rearrangement joins TRBV5-1 to TRBJ2-3; D is tentatively TRBD1 or TRBD2 (6 bases each). The TCR originated in a man in his late teens or twenties in good health. Some clones in this sample may be carry-over from other donors' samples. CDR3 in DNA: TGCGCCAGCAGCTACTATTTGTGGGGGGCGGCAGATACGCAGTATTTT. This translates into CASSYYLWGAADTQYF.